This T cell receptor (beta chain) was observed in a study of blood T cell repertoires in COVID-19. About the research overall: COVID-19 samples, acute and convalescent, were from the United States, Italy and Spain. In each case, the material was cDNA or gDNA derived from T cells, B-cell-depleted T cells, or PBMCs.

Authors' methods: Counts of nucleated cells, estimated from reference gene primer amplification, were obtained. Here immunoSEQ multiplex PCR was the method, and the copy in TCRdb shows in-frame clones only, minus some. That table gives V, J and clone size, and the DNA gave D and trimming. The table shows under 200,000 clones, with roughly 91% occurring only once. V shed 2 bases and J shed 1 base, with 9 bases lying between them. Germline V lookup: CDR1 SGHKS, CDR2 YYEKEE (reference sequence). This CDR3 is 14 amino acids long. The receptor comes from a man aged 45 to 65 who had recovered from COVID-19. The rearrangement uses TRBV5-5 and TRBJ1-1; D uncertain. The sample taken for sequencing was peripheral blood. The CDR3 DNA sequence: TGTGCCAGCAGCTTTAGAGGCCAGAACACTGAAGCTTTCTTT. Translation gives CASSFRGQNTEAFF. The full variable domain, completed using reference TRBV5-5 and TRBJ1-1, is DAGVTQSPTHLIKTRGQQVTLRCSPISGHKSVSWYQQVLGQGPQFIFQYYEKEERGRGNFPDRFSARQFPNYSSELNVNALLLGDSALYLCASSFRGQNTEAFFGQGTRLTVV.